This TCR beta chain was captured by sequencing in a study of human T cells and chemical hapten exposure. Study summary: Subjects had 2% DPC placed on approximately 2 cm by approximately 2 cm of upper inner arm skin for sensitization. There were per-sample TCR yield variations, arising mainly from small pooled library volume differences. Study findings and constraints: Expanded TCRs grouped into significantly more large CDR3 similarity clusters than controls produced. Donors' alopecia may make their immune response differ from healthy people's.

The table lists this clonotype with many counts. Its antigen is not identified. Time point in this sample: patch test 1, 2 weeks after DPC sensitization. Treatment indicated: therapeutic diphenylcyclopropenone sensitization with weekly scalp DPC. Someone pulled total RNA out of unfractionated whole blood. TCRdb re-derived calls from the RACE reads in MiXCR, one entry per CDR3 protein. The top ten clones hold around 26% of a sample with around 44,000 distinct CDR3 sequences, 3% to 4% of them seen once. The origin of this receptor is a man aged 50 to 59 with alopecia areata. Some clones in this sample may be carry-over from other donors' samples. The specimen was whole blood, collected in connection with sensitization to the hapten diphenylcyclopropenone (DPC).

The CDR3 coding sequence is TGCAGCGTTGCCGGACTAGCGGGGATCTCCGGAAACAATGAGCAGTTCTTC. Translation: CSVAGLAGISGNNEQFF. V gene TRBV29-1 combines with J gene TRBJ2-1, with TRBD2 identical over 12 bases. Germline V gene data show CDR1 as SQVTM and CDR2 as ANQGSEA. The CDR3 length is 17 residues. V lost 4 bases and J lost 5; bases outside the gene matches: 12.